This T cell receptor beta chain was observed in a study of blood T cell repertoires in COVID-19. For the study at large: Acute-phase and convalescent COVID-19 samples originated in the United States, Italy and Spain. Sample material is recorded as cDNA or gDNA derived from T cells, B-cell-depleted T cells, or PBMCs.

In the original analysis: The assay estimated nucleated cells by amplifying reference gene primers. Clones were sequenced by immunoSEQ multiplex PCR, and TCRdb holds only the in-frame ones, with some missing. For V, J and clone size, that table is used; D and trimming come from the DNA. There are some 150,000 clones in the sample; approximately 90% occur only once, and approximately 3.3% lies in the top ten. The CDR3 consists of 16 residues. J gave up 2 bases and V 6 bases, and 9 bases lay outside the gene matches. Germline CDR1 reads SNHLY; CDR2 reads FYNNEI. Sequenced input: peripheral blood. The J gene is TRBJ1-5, the V gene TRBV2; 8 nucleotides align to TRBD1. This clonotype originated in a man aged 18 to 29 with active or convalescent COVID-19. The CDR3 region has the DNA TGTGCCAGCAGAGGAACCAGGGGGCCGGGCAATCAGCCCCAGCATTTT. Encoded protein: CASRGTRGPGNQPQHF. Variable domain in full (rest from reference TRBV2 and TRBJ1-5): EPEVTQTPSHQVTQMGQEVILRCVPISNHLYFYWYRQILGQKVEFLVSFYNNEISEKSEIFDDQFSVERPDGSNFTLKIRSTKLEDSAMYFCASRGTRGPGNQPQHFGDGTRLSIL.